The TCR beta chain described here comes from a study of long-term antiretroviral therapy in people with HIV. Version v3.0 of the immunoSEQ assay was performed at survey level. Measured with immunoSEQ multiplex PCR; TCRdb has only the in-frame clones, and not every one. The data show roughly 16,000 clones, approximately 80% seen once. The germline gives CDR1 MRHNA, CDR2 SNTAGT. V was clipped by 2 bases and J by 6 bases; unmatched bases: 14. This CDR3 has 17 residues. This clone was seen once. The sequence came from a man aged 45-65 years with HIV. The input for sequencing was unsorted PBMCs, taken 0.3 years before starting antiretroviral therapy. The gene calls are TRBV6-4 and TRBJ2-7; 9 bases are shared with TRBD2. The CDR3 loop is CASSDPSLAGLVREQYF. The CDR3 DNA sequence: TGTGCCAGCAGTGACCCCAGTCTAGCGGGGTTAGTTCGCGAGCAGTACTTC.